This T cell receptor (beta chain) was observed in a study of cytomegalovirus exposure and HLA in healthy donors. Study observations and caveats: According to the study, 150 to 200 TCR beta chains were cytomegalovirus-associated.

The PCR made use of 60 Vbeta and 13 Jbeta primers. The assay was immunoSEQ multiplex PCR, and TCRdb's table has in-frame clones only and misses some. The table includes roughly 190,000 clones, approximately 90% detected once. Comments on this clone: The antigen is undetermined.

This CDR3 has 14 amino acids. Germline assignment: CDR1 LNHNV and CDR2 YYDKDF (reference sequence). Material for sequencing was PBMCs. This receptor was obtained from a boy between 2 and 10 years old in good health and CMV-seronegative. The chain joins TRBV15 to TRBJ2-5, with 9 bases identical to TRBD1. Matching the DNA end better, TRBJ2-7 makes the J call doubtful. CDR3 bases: TGTGCCACCAGCAGTGGCGGGACAGGGAACGAGCAGTACTTC. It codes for CATSSGGTGNEQYF.